This TCR beta chain was documented in a study of cytomegalovirus exposure and HLA in healthy donors. Study-wide context: Earlier, roughly 120 million unique TCR beta sequences were recovered from some 200 million T cells by an analysis.

This clone was detected only once. Its antigen remains unidentified. With 60 Vbeta and 13 Jbeta primers, the PCR was carried out. Data came from immunoSEQ multiplex PCR; TCRdb stores just in-frame clones and leaves some out. The profile shows about 140,000 clones, 65% to 80% of them singletons. Whole-study results and caveats: TCR beta chains associated with HLA were, in a later analysis, more clonally expanded than equally common others.

This CDR3 comprises 13 residues. Germline V gene data show CDR1 as MDHEN and CDR2 as SYDVKM. Sequencing was carried out using PBMCs. The chain has TRBV28 and TRBJ2-5; D perhaps matches TRBD2 (5 bases). The sequence was collected from a man aged 35-49 years in good health and CMV-seronegative. CDR3 bases: TGTGGTACTGAGGGATCGTACCAAGAGACCCAGTACTTC. It encodes CGTEGSYQETQYF.